Sequencing of this TCR beta chain was carried out in a study of blood T cell repertoires in COVID-19. Study details: In each case, the material was cDNA or gDNA derived from T cells, B-cell-depleted T cells, or PBMCs.

In the authors' workflow: How many nucleated cells were present was estimated from reference gene primer amplification. TCRdb's table, derived via immunoSEQ multiplex PCR, lists solely in-frame clones and lacks some. The V and J calls and the clone size are those of that table, but D and trimming were determined from the DNA. The sample shows about 200,000 clones, around four fifths of them seen only once. This CDR3 region has 15 residues. V lost 2 bases, J lost 0 bases, and 11 bases lay in between. CDR1 is MNHEY and CDR2 is SMNVEV in the germline V gene (reference sequence). Sequencing was performed on peripheral blood. The V call is TRBV27, the J call TRBJ2-7; weak D call: TRBD1 (5 bases). The receptor's source is a man in his fifties or sixties with COVID-19, enrolled during active disease. The CDR3 nucleotides are TGTGCCAGCAGTTTAGCTCCGACAGCCTCCTACGAGCAGTACTTC. Translation gives CASSLAPTASYEQYF.